The clone carrying this TCR beta chain showed up just a few times. This sample is part of a study of Ad26.COV2.S vaccination and SARS-CoV-2 variants. Study at large: Administration of Ad26.COV2.S was intramuscular, either once or twice 56 days apart.

Treatment described: around 19 received Ad26.COV2.S at low or high dose, single or two shots; five or six received placebo; per-sample allocation not given. Sampling was performed 63 days after the first vaccine or placebo injection. At a Boston site, the person donating was an adult of 18-55 years. This table comes from immunoSEQ multiplex PCR, and its TCRdb copy is limited to in-frame clones, with some not included. Of 440,000 or so clones listed, around 90% were seen once; the top ten hold around 4.2%. The receptor was isolated from a person between 18 and 65 years old who received the Ad26.COV2.S COVID-19 vaccine or a placebo. The sample consisted of peripheral blood, taken in a trial of Ad26.COV2.S vaccine versus placebo.

This chain's CDR3 is CASSARQGDIYNSPLHF. In DNA, the CDR3 is TGTGCCAGCAGTGCCAGACAGGGGGATATCTATAATTCACCCCTCCACTTT. The gene calls are TRBV6-1 and TRBJ1-6; 9 bases match TRBD1. This CDR3 has 17 amino acids. The J segment lost 3 bases and the V segment lost 4 bases, leaving 7 bases of the junction unmatched. Germline V gene data show CDR1 as MNHNS and CDR2 as SASEGT.